The 30 T cell receptor beta chains below come from one sample, sequenced in a study of identical twins. MiXCR, applied by TCRdb to the 5' RACE reads, yields one record per CDR3 protein. The profile shows approximately 700,000 distinct CDR3 sequences, over 5% of them singletons. Material: naive T cells sorted from blood. These receptor sequences come from a man in his late teens or twenties in good health.

This clonotype was recorded many times. This chain joins TRBV12-3 or TRBV12-4 and TRBJ1-6; D is possibly TRBD1 (6 bases). Trimming cost V 6 bases and J 7 bases, with 16 bases left between them. The CDR3 loop spans 15 amino acids. CDR3 protein: CASRGQLEENSPLHF. The CDR3 DNA follows: TGTGCCAGCAGAGGACAGTTAGAAGAGAATTCACCCCTCCACTTT.

In its sample, this clonotype was seen many times. The chain links TRBV5-1 to TRBJ2-5; D is undetermined. V was trimmed by 0 bases and J by 3 bases, leaving 12 bases between them. The CDR3 sequence is 15 residues long. Per the germline V gene, CDR1 is SGHRS and CDR2 is YFSETQ. The CDR3 spells CASSLDLVAKETQYF. The CDR3 nucleotides are TGCGCCAGCAGCTTGGACCTGGTAGCAAAAGAGACCCAGTACTTC.

This clonotype was recorded many times. The chain recombines TRBV6-5 with TRBJ2-2; D unresolved. The CDR3 contains 15 residues. Germline CDR1 MNHEY, CDR2 SVGAGI. Trimming shortened V by 2 bases and J by 5 bases, and 12 bases separated the two germline ends. CDR3 residues: CASSYRLHSTGELFF. The CDR3 nucleotides are TGTGCCAGCAGTTACCGGCTTCATTCGACCGGGGAGCTGTTTTTT.

This clonotype was observed many times. The chain recombines TRBV6-5 with TRBJ2-5; a weak D match, TRBD2 (6 bases). This CDR3 comprises 15 residues. Germline CDR1 reads MNHEY; CDR2 reads SVGAGI. V gave up 2 bases and J gave up 5 bases, with 15 bases separating them. CDR3 in DNA: TGTGCCAGCAGTTACGGCACTAGCTTAAGGGAGACCCAGTACTTC. Its translation: CASSYGTSLRETQYF.

This clonotype appeared a few times. This chain joins TRBV10-3 and TRBJ2-7, with 8 bases aligning to TRBD1. The CDR3 is 14 amino acids. Germline values: CDR1 ENHRY, CDR2 SYGVKD. After removal of 10 bases from V and 1 base from J, the junction contained 9 bases not matched to a gene. CDR3 coding DNA: TGTGCCACTCACCGGGACAGGCTATCCTACGAGCAGTACGTC. As protein: CATHRDRLSYEQYV.

This clonotype turned up a few times. The chain links TRBV7-3 to TRBJ2-3; D uncertain. The CDR3 has 14 amino acids. The V end was cut by 4 bases, the J end by 6 bases, with 14 bases between. Germline CDR1 SGHTA, CDR2 FQGTGA. The CDR3 bases are TGTGCCAGCAGCTCGGCTACATTAGGGGATACGCAGTATTTT. Translating it yields CASSSATLGDTQYF.

Ten or more counts support this clonotype. This rearrangement joins TRBV4-2 to TRBJ2-7; D remains ambiguous. Trimming cost V 1 base and J 0 bases, with 7 bases left between them. Germline values: CDR1 LGHNA, CDR2 YNFKEQ. CDR3 size: 14 residues. In DNA, the CDR3 is TGTGCCAGCAGCCAAGGAGAGACCTCCTACGAGCAGTACTTC. It translates to CASSQGETSYEQYF.

This clonotype has ten or more counts. The chain employs TRBV29-1 and TRBJ2-5; D ambiguous. Trimming took 4 bases from V and 1 from J, leaving 7 bases between them. Germline lookup yields CDR1 SQVTM and CDR2 ANQGSEA. CDR3 length: 12 amino acids. The CDR3 DNA is TGCAGCGTTGTTGTTGTCCAAGAGACCCAGTACTTC. This gives the protein CSVVVVQETQYF. Based on the CDR3 plus reference TRBV29-1 and TRBJ2-5, the full variable domain is SAVISQKPSRDICQRGTSLTIQCQVDSQVTMMFWYRQQPGQSLTLIATANQGSEATYESGFVIDKFPISRPNLTFSTLTVSNMSPEDSSIYLCSVVVVQETQYFGPGTRLLVL.

This chain uses TRBV6-2 or TRBV6-3 with TRBJ2-7, with no clear D. The CDR3 contains 13 residues. CDR1 and CDR2 from the germline V gene are MNHEY and SVGEGT. V was shortened by 5 bases and J by 3 bases, with 11 bases between the two germline ends. The CDR3 sequence: CASSRKSGYEQYF. The CDR3 DNA sequence: TGTGCCAGCAGTCGGAAGTCGGGCTACGAGCAGTACTTC.

This clonotype has at least ten counts. V usage is TRBV12-3 or TRBV12-4 and J usage is TRBJ2-1, with D hard to call. V was cut by 0 bases and J by 3 bases, with 6 bases left in between. This CDR3 has 14 residues. For the CDR3, the DNA is TGTGCCAGCAGTTTAGCGTTCAACTACAATGAGCAGTTCTTC. Translation gives CASSLAFNYNEQFF.

This clonotype was seen at least ten times. The chain combines TRBV10-3 with TRBJ1-6, with D perhaps matching TRBD1 (6 bases). The length of the CDR3 is 19 residues. The germline V gene encodes CDR1 ENHRY and CDR2 SYGVKD. V lost 5 bases to trimming and J lost 5 bases, with 25 bases between them. CDR3 residues: CAISPRESPSTGNNSPLHF. The CDR3 DNA follows: TGTGCCATCAGTCCCCGAGAGTCCCCTTCGACAGGCAATAATTCACCCCTCCACTTT.

The chain is built from TRBV6-1 and TRBJ2-5; no definite D call. Germline-derived CDR1 and CDR2 are MNHNS and SASEGT. The CDR3 is 13 amino acids. V was pared by 5 bases and J by 2 bases, with 9 bases between. CDR3 amino acids: CASSPGWQETQYF. CDR3 DNA: TGTGCCAGCAGTCCGGGCTGGCAAGAGACCCAGTACTTC.

This clonotype has just a few counts. The gene calls are TRBV11-1 and TRBJ2-2; a weak D match, TRBD2 (6 bases). The CDR3 totals 14 residues. Trimming shortened V by 4 bases and J by 6 bases, and 12 bases separated the two germline ends. Looked up from germline, CDR1 is SGHAT and CDR2 is FQDESV (reference sequence). This CDR3 reads CASSSGGWSGELFF. In DNA form, the CDR3 reads TGTGCCAGCAGCTCTGGGGGGTGGTCCGGGGAGCTGTTTTTT. The variable domain in full, completed from reference TRBV11-1 and TRBJ2-2, reads EAEVAQSPRYKITEKSQAVAFWCDPISGHATLYWYRQILGQGPELLVQFQDESVVDDSQLPKDRFSAERLKGVDSTLKIQPAELGDSAMYLCASSSGGWSGELFFGEGSRLTVL.

This clonotype was observed a single time. The CDR3 protein is CATRDRDPNTEAFF. The CDR3 bases are TGTGCCACCAGGGACAGAGACCCGAACACTGAAGCTTTCTTT. The chain carries TRBV24-1 and TRBJ1-1; a weak D match, TRBD1 (6 bases). V lost 7 bases, J lost 1 base, and 12 bases lay in between. CDR1 is KGHDR and CDR2 is SFDVKD in the germline V gene. This CDR3 region has 14 residues.

This clonotype occurred a few times. V and J are TRBV27 and TRBJ2-7; a weak D match, TRBD2 (6 bases). This CDR3 is 16 amino acids long. V lost 6 bases and J 5 bases, leaving 23 bases between the germline ends. Germline V CDR1 and CDR2: MNHEY, SMNVEV (reference sequence). The CDR3 is CASSPSGGKFDNEQYF. As DNA, the CDR3 is TGTGCCAGCAGCCCCTCCGGGGGAAAATTTGACAACGAGCAGTACTTC.

This clonotype was seen only a few times. This sequence joins TRBV11-3 and TRBJ2-4; D unresolved. V dropped 1 base and J dropped 6 bases, with 10 bases sitting between them. CDR3 length equals 14 residues. The germline gives CDR1 SGHNT, CDR2 YENEEA. CDR3: CASSLGRWINIQYF. The CDR3 nucleotides read TGTGCCAGCAGCTTAGGTCGGTGGATAAACATTCAGTACTTC.

This clonotype was recorded a few times. The V gene is TRBV7-8, the J gene TRBJ2-7; D is undetermined. The germline CDR1 and CDR2 sequences are SGHVS and FQNEAQ. The CDR3 runs to 15 residues. The V end lost 1 base, the J end lost 6 bases, and 16 bases lay between the germline ends. CDR3 bases: TGTGCCAGCAGCTTAGTTTCGTTGCCACCGGGCGAGCAGTACGTC. This translates into CASSLVSLPPGEQYV.

This clonotype was detected many times. The chain joins TRBV5-1 to TRBJ1-6; D is unclear. This CDR3 contains 14 residues. V lost 3 bases and J lost 5, with 9 bases in between. Germline lookup yields CDR1 SGHRS and CDR2 YFSETQ. In DNA form, the CDR3 reads TGCGCCAGCAGCTCATGGACCAATAATTCACCCCTCCACTTT. Translation: CASSSWTNNSPLHF.

This clonotype appeared many times. The chain recombines TRBV5-1 with TRBJ2-1; TRBD2 matches 11 bases. The CDR3 is 18 residues long. V shed 1 base, J shed 3 bases, and the junction held 9 bases outside the gene matches. Looked up from germline, CDR1 is SGHRS and CDR2 is YFSETQ. CDR3 sequence: CASSLLSLAGVHYNEQFF. In DNA, the CDR3 is TGCGCCAGCAGCTTGTTATCACTAGCGGGAGTCCACTACAATGAGCAGTTCTTC. Full variable domain (missing parts from reference TRBV5-1 and TRBJ2-1): KAGVTQTPRYLIKTRGQQVTLSCSPISGHRSVSWYQQTPGQGLQFLFEYFSETQRNKGNFPGRFSGRQFSNSRSEMNVSTLELGDSALYLCASSLLSLAGVHYNEQFFGPGTRLTVL.

The J gene is TRBJ2-5, the V gene TRBV2, with D uncertain. Per germline, CDR1 SNHLY and CDR2 FYNNEI. The CDR3 runs 14 residues. Trimming pared 7 bases from V and 3 bases from J, leaving 15 bases between. The CDR3 DNA follows: TGTGCCAGCATCAATGACGTTCAGGAAGAGACCCAGTACTTC. Protein sequence: CASINDVQEETQYF.

This clonotype has at least ten counts. This rearrangement joins TRBV7-9 to TRBJ2-5; perhaps TRBD1 as D (6 bases). V was trimmed by 4 bases and J by 5 bases, leaving 14 bases between them. CDR3 length: 14 residues. CDR1 is SEHNR and CDR2 is FQNEAQ in the germline V gene (reference sequence). The DNA for the CDR3 is TGTGCCAGCAGCTCCACAGGGTGGCATGAGACCCAGTACTTC. Its translation: CASSSTGWHETQYF.

To note about this clonotype: An end of the junction does not agree with germline; a read error may underlie this. J is TRBJ2-1 and V is TRBV15; TRBD2 aligns across 15 bases. In germline, CDR1 is LNHNV, CDR2 YYDKDF (reference sequence). The CDR3 has 18 amino acids. CDR3 sequence: CATTRPGLAGGSYNEQFF. The CDR3 DNA sequence: TGTGCCACCACCAGACCGGGACTAGCGGGAGGCTCCTACAATGAGCAGTTCTTC.

This chain uses TRBV5-1 with TRBJ2-5; a possible D gene is TRBD2 (6 bases). CDR3 length equals 15 residues. V lost 4 bases, J lost 1 base, and 14 bases lay in between. Germline loops: CDR1 SGHRS, CDR2 YFSETQ. DNA for the CDR3: TGCGCCAGCAGCATTTCCGGGAGTTCCCAAGAGACCCAGTACTTC. This codes for CASSISGSSQETQYF.

In its sample, this clonotype was seen a few times. V gene TRBV4-2 combines with J gene TRBJ2-7, with D possibly TRBD1 on 6 matching bases. Trimming cost V 1 base and J 3 bases, with 13 bases left between them. Germline CDR1 LGHNA, CDR2 YNFKEQ. The CDR3 is 15 residues long. This chain's CDR3 is CASSQVSGANYEQYF. The CDR3, as DNA: TGTGCCAGCAGCCAAGTATCAGGGGCTAACTACGAGCAGTACTTC.

At least ten counts were recorded for this clonotype. V and J are TRBV5-5 and TRBJ2-1; 7 bases are shared with TRBD2. V shed 0 bases, J shed 5 bases, and the junction held 5 bases outside the gene matches. Germline V gene sequence: CDR1 SGHKS, CDR2 YYEKEE (reference sequence). The length of the CDR3 is 15 residues. CDR3 loop: CASSLGAGDHNEQFF. CDR3 sequence (DNA): TGTGCCAGCAGCTTGGGGGCGGGAGACCACAATGAGCAGTTCTTC.

The chain is built from TRBV27 and TRBJ1-2, with 7 nucleotides matching TRBD1. The V and J ends lost 6 bases and 8 bases, in that order; junction bases with no gene match: 9. The CDR3 spans 13 residues. Per germline, CDR1 MNHEY and CDR2 SMNVEV (reference sequence). CDR3 sequence: CASSFDRATGYTF. CDR3 bases: TGTGCCAGCAGCTTTGACAGGGCAACGGGCTACACCTTC.

This clonotype has just a few counts. The gene calls are TRBV12-3 or TRBV12-4 and TRBJ2-1; 9 bases match TRBD2. This CDR3 comprises 16 residues. The J segment lost 7 bases and the V segment lost 6 bases, leaving 13 bases of the junction unmatched. CDR3 protein: CASSYAISGRRNEQFF. The CDR3 nucleotides are TGTGCCAGCAGCTACGCGATCAGCGGGAGGAGGAATGAGCAGTTCTTC.

This clonotype was seen at least ten times. V gene TRBV10-3 combines with J gene TRBJ2-1; TRBD2 matches at 11 bases. Trimming took 4 bases from V and 2 from J; bases not matched to a gene: 7. Germline CDR1 reads ENHRY; CDR2 reads SYGVKD. The CDR3 has 17 amino acids. As DNA, the CDR3 is TGTGCCATCAGTGCCAAGACTAGCGGGACTGCCTACAATGAGCAGTTCTTC. Amino acid sequence: CAISAKTSGTAYNEQFF.

This clonotype was observed many times. The rearrangement links TRBV12-3 or TRBV12-4 to TRBJ2-7; 7 bases map to TRBD1. The length of the CDR3 is 13 residues. The trim removed 6 bases at V and 1 base at J, leaving 3 bases unmatched. CDR3 sequence reads: CASRRQGSYEQYF. CDR3 coding DNA: TGTGCCAGCAGGCGACAGGGTTCCTACGAGCAGTACTTC.

This clonotype was seen a few times. The V call is TRBV7-6, the J call TRBJ2-5, with 8 nucleotides matching TRBD2. This CDR3 contains 21 residues. Germline V gene sequence: CDR1 SGHVS, CDR2 FNYEAQ. V dropped 4 bases and J dropped 5; count of bases not matched to a gene: 27. The chain's CDR3 is CASSSPRGLRASGSIEETQYF. CDR3 nucleotides: TGTGCCAGCAGCTCCCCCCGGGGGTTAAGAGCCAGCGGGAGTATTGAGGAGACCCAGTACTTC.